The rows below give T cell receptor beta chains drawn from one sample of a study of technical replicates of blood from several donors. TCRdb's copy holds only in-frame clones and misses some; the assay was immunoSEQ multiplex PCR. The sample includes around 68,000 clones, about 97% seen only once; the top ten take roughly 0.3%. Sequencing was done on a sample of T cells isolated from PBMCs. Source of these receptors: a human donor in good health. Both conserved end residues are part of each CDR3. Fields, in order: V gene, clone size, D gene, J gene, CDR3 protein, CDR3 DNA. The D gene is left open where the match is weak. A row's size may be missing; if present it is once, few, many or a size class.

TRBV5-8	once	-	TRBJ2-7	CASSLVDSYEQYF	TGTGCCAGCAGCTTGGTCGACAGCTACGAGCAGTACTTC
TRBV19	-	-	TRBJ2-2	CASSRLVLAGELFF	TGTGCCAGTAGTAGACTAGTTCTCGCCGGGGAGCTGTTTTTT
TRBV6-1	-	TRBD1	TRBJ1-5	CASSELDRGIVSNQPQHF	TGTGCCAGCAGTGAACTGGACAGGGGTATAGTAAGCAATCAGCCCCAGCATTTT
TRBV6-5	-	TRBD1	TRBJ2-5	CASRAGGVRQETQYF	TGTGCCAGCAGGGCAGGGGGCGTACGGCAAGAGACCCAGTACTTC
TRBV15	-	-	TRBJ1-4	CATSTGQFSTNEKLFF	TGTGCCACCAGCACTGGACAGTTTTCAACTAATGAAAAACTGTTTTTT
TRBV19	-	TRBD2	TRBJ2-3	CASSTGLASDTQYF	TGTGCCAGTAGTACCGGACTAGCTTCAGATACGCAGTATTTT
TRBV30	few	-	TRBJ2-2	CACLGANTGELFF	TGTGCCTGTCTAGGAGCGAACACCGGGGAGCTGTTTTTT
TRBV5-1	-	TRBD2	TRBJ2-7	CASSLKSGTSPEQYF	TGCGCCAGCAGCTTAAAATCCGGGACTAGCCCCGAGCAGTACTTC
TRBV19	once	-	TRBJ1-2	CASSFQGKGGYTF	TGTGCCAGTAGCTTTCAGGGGAAGGGTGGCTACACCTTC
TRBV15	-	TRBD2	TRBJ2-6	CATSRGVVAGTSGANVLTF	TGTGCCACCAGCAGAGGCGTTGTAGCGGGGACCTCTGGGGCCAACGTCCTGACTTTC
TRBV28	-	TRBD1	TRBJ1-5	CASIGTGGNQPQHF	TGTGCCAGCATCGGGACAGGTGGGAATCAGCCCCAGCATTTT
TRBV28	-	TRBD1	TRBJ2-5	CASSLLTTGQETQYF	TGTGCCAGCAGTTTGTTAACGACAGGGCAAGAGACCCAGTACTTC
TRBV27	-	TRBD1	TRBJ1-1	CASSFYRGHDEAFF	TGTGCCAGCAGTTTTTACAGGGGGCATGATGAAGCTTTCTTT
TRBV25-1	-	-	TRBJ1-2	CASTAGRGYTF	TGTGCCAGCACGGCGGGCCGTGGCTACACCTTC
TRBV4-2	-	TRBD1	TRBJ2-5	CASSQGTGTQETQYF	TGTGCCAGCAGCCAAGGGACAGGGACCCAAGAGACCCAGTACTTC
TRBV6-5	-	TRBD1	TRBJ1-4	CASSYGQGTEKLFF	TGTGCCAGCAGTTACGGACAGGGGACTGAAAAACTGTTTTTT
TRBV10-3	-	-	TRBJ2-2	CAIREDSWIGELFF	TGTGCCATCAGGGAGGACAGTTGGATCGGGGAGCTGTTTTTT
TRBV4-1	-	TRBD2	TRBJ2-1	CASSQAGTSGFGEQFF	TGCGCCAGCAGCCAGGCCGGGACTAGCGGCTTTGGGGAGCAGTTCTTC
TRBV9	-	TRBD2	TRBJ2-3	CASSVSGSKADTQYF	TGTGCCAGCAGCGTTAGCGGGAGTAAGGCAGATACGCAGTATTTT
TRBV7-2	-	TRBD1	TRBJ2-7	CASSLGTGSYEQYF	TGTGCCAGCAGCTTAGGGACAGGTTCTTACGAGCAGTACTTC
TRBV4-3	-	-	TRBJ2-7	CASSQEKAATTEQYF	TGCGCCAGCAGCCAAGAGAAGGCCGCGACTACCGAGCAGTACTTC
TRBV11-2	-	-	TRBJ2-3	CASSFGGSTDTQYF	TGTGCCAGCAGCTTCGGCGGGAGCACAGATACGCAGTATTTT
TRBV7-9	-	-	TRBJ1-1	CASGGSGRTEAFF	TGTGCCAGCGGCGGATCTGGCCGCACTGAAGCTTTCTTT
TRBV7-9	-	-	TRBJ1-1	CAIGNRPHEAFF	TGTGCCATAGGGAACAGGCCCCATGAAGCTTTCTTT
TRBV29-1	-	TRBD1	TRBJ2-1	CSVVQGVGEQFF	TGCAGCGTTGTACAGGGGGTTGGTGAGCAGTTCTTC
TRBV30	-	-	TRBJ1-1	CAWSEEGNTEAFF	TGTGCCTGGAGTGAGGAGGGGAACACTGAAGCTTTCTTT
TRBV30	-	-	TRBJ2-3	CAWRVGVSSDTQYF	TGTGCCTGGAGGGTGGGAGTTTCTTCAGATACGCAGTATTTT
TRBV28	-	TRBD1	TRBJ2-6	CASRNLGQLSFGANVLTF	TGTGCCAGCAGAAACCTGGGACAGCTAAGCTTCGGGGCCAACGTCCTGACTTTC
TRBV4-2	-	TRBD2	TRBJ2-3	CASSQGQTSGTHTDTQYF	TGTGCCAGCAGCCAAGGACAAACTAGCGGGACGCACACAGATACGCAGTATTTT
TRBV27	-	-	TRBJ1-2	CASSSPDFSYGYTF	TGTGCCAGCAGTTCTCCGGACTTCTCTTATGGCTACACCTTC
TRBV7-6	-	TRBD2	TRBJ2-1	CASSPGTSGTLFYNEQFF	TGTGCCAGCAGTCCCGGGACTAGCGGGACTTTATTCTACAATGAGCAGTTCTTC
TRBV5-1	-	-	TRBJ2-3	CASSPWGDSTDTQYF	TGCGCCAGCAGCCCTTGGGGGGATAGCACAGATACGCAGTATTTT
TRBV5-6	-	TRBD1	TRBJ2-3	CASSRGPGGRTDTQYF	TGTGCCAGCAGCCGGGGACCAGGGGGTAGGACAGATACGCAGTATTTT
TRBV5-1	-	-	TRBJ1-4	CASSPNTGKGEKLFF	TGCGCCAGCAGCCCAAATACAGGGAAGGGAGAAAAACTGTTTTTT
TRBV5-4	-	TRBD1	TRBJ2-1	CASSLEGQGRADEQFF	TGTGCCAGCAGCTTGGAGGGACAGGGTCGGGCCGATGAGCAGTTCTTC
TRBV2	-	TRBD2	TRBJ2-3	CASSSLLAGVGDTQYF	TGTGCCAGCAGTTCCCTTCTAGCGGGAGTCGGAGATACGCAGTATTTT
TRBV18	once	-	TRBJ2-7	CASSPLEGGAREQYF	TGTGCCAGCTCACCATTGGAGGGGGGGGCTCGCGAGCAGTACTTC
TRBV5-6	few	-	TRBJ2-7	CASRLSSGGSYEQYF	TGTGCCAGCAGGTTAAGCAGCGGAGGCTCCTACGAGCAGTACTTC
TRBV9	-	-	TRBJ1-1	CASSGTLVNTEAFF	TGTGCCAGCAGCGGAACTCTAGTTAACACTGAAGCTTTCTTT
TRBV28	-	-	TRBJ1-1	CASTLLTGNTEAFF	TGTGCCAGCACCCTCCTTACAGGGAACACTGAAGCTTTCTTT
TRBV4-3	-	TRBD2	TRBJ2-1	CASSRRPSGSRDEQFF	TGCGCCAGCAGCCGCCGGCCTAGCGGGAGTAGGGATGAGCAGTTCTTC
TRBV6-1	-	-	TRBJ2-1	CASSPASSYNEQFF	TGTGCCAGCAGCCCAGCGAGCTCCTACAATGAGCAGTTCTTC
TRBV29-1	once	TRBD2	TRBJ2-3	CSVEPSGISTDTQYF	TGCAGCGTTGAACCTAGCGGAATAAGCACAGATACGCAGTATTTT
TRBV7-9	-	-	TRBJ1-4	CASSLATGREKLFF	TGTGCCAGCAGCTTAGCCACAGGCCGGGAAAAACTGTTTTTT
TRBV11-2	-	-	TRBJ1-3	CASSPQRNTIYF	TGTGCCAGCAGCCCCCAGCGCAACACCATATATTTT
TRBV11-3	-	TRBD2	TRBJ2-1	CASSPGTIREQFF	TGTGCCAGCAGCCCCGGGACTATACGTGAGCAGTTCTTC
TRBV27	-	-	TRBJ2-7	CASSLRKTYEQYF	TGTGCCAGCAGTTTGAGGAAGACCTACGAGCAGTACTTC
TRBV4-3	-	TRBD1	TRBJ1-4	CASSQERTGGDEKLFF	TGCGCCAGCAGCCAAGAAAGGACAGGGGGGGATGAAAAACTGTTTTTT
TRBV5-1	-	-	TRBJ2-1	CASSFGHNEQFF	TGCGCCAGCAGCTTCGGTCACAATGAGCAGTTCTTC
TRBV4-3	-	TRBD1	TRBJ2-1	CASSQSGTGYLYEQFF	TGCGCCAGCAGCCAATCCGGGACAGGGTACCTCTATGAGCAGTTCTTC